A selection of T cell receptor beta chains follows, all from one sample in a study of T cells in Graves' hyperthyroidism and ophthalmopathy. TCRdb analysed the multiplex PCR reads with MiXCR anew, one entry per CDR3 protein. The table has about 550,000 distinct CDR3 sequences, around 20% seen once. Sequencing was done on a sample of blood. Source of these receptors: a man younger than 30 with Graves' hyperthyroidism. The CDR3 runs from the conserved cysteine through the conserved F or W. The order of the fields is CDR3 DNA, CDR3 protein, clone size, V gene, D gene, J gene. D genes are given only for firm matches. Clone size is not always given. Where it is, it says once, few, many or a class for expanded clones.

TGTGCCAGCAGCGTTGGGACGGTTGGGCTCTACGGCTACACCTTC	CASSVGTVGLYGYTF	many	TRBV9	-	TRBJ1-2
TGCAGTGCGTCCCCGGGAGGGATCACAGATACGCAGTATTTT	CSASPGGITDTQYF	-	TRBV20-1	TRBD2	TRBJ2-3
TGCAGTGCTGACGCGGGACTGGACTCCTACGAGCAGTACTTC	CSADAGLDSYEQYF	-	TRBV20-1	-	TRBJ2-7
TGTGCCAGCAGCCCAACAGACACCGGGACAACCTACGAGCAGTACTTC	CASSPTDTGTTYEQYF	few	TRBV6-1	-	TRBJ2-7
TGTGCCAGCAGTTACTCAACAGGGCGAGAGACCCAGTACTTC	CASSYSTGRETQYF	many	TRBV6-5	-	TRBJ2-5
TGTGCCAGCAGCTTCCGGGACAGGGCTGGGGAGCTGTTTTTT	CASSFRDRAGELFF	many	TRBV28	TRBD1	TRBJ2-2
TGCAGTGCTAGAGATCAGGCAGCCTACAATCAGCCCCAGCATTTT	CSARDQAAYNQPQHF	many	TRBV20-1	-	TRBJ1-5
TGTGCCAGCAGCTCACACCGGGACGCCTCCTACGAGCAGTACTTC	CASSSHRDASYEQYF	many	TRBV9	-	TRBJ2-7
TGTGCCAGCAGTTTGGGCGGTAGGACTCCGGAGCAGTACTTC	CASSLGGRTPEQYF	-	TRBV28	-	TRBJ2-7
TGTGCCAGCAGTTTGGGTCAAGTTTACAACTATGGCGACACCTTC	CASSLGQVYNYGDTF	-	TRBV12-3/TRBV12-4	-	TRBJ1-2
TGTGCCAGCAGGCGGGACGGGCGAGACTCTGGAAACACCATATATTTT	CASRRDGRDSGNTIYF	many	TRBV12-3/TRBV12-4	-	TRBJ1-3
TGTGCCAGCAGTTTCTCAGGGGGCGCCTCTGGCTACACCTTC	CASSFSGGASGYTF	many	TRBV28	TRBD1	TRBJ1-2
TGTGCCAGCTGGGACAGCTACAATGAGCAGTTCTTC	CASWDSYNEQFF	-	TRBV2	TRBD1	TRBJ2-1
TGCAGTGCTATTGGTGCCCCAAGTGGAGCTTTCTTT	CSAIGAPSGAFF	many	TRBV20-1	-	TRBJ1-1
TGTGCCAGCAGCCTCCCTTGGGGGGGGGGAGCTAACTATGGCTACACCTTC	CASSLPWGGGANYGYTF	many	TRBV7-2	-	TRBJ1-2
TGTGCCAGCACCCCTGGGGGGGAGGCCGGGGAGCTGTTTTTT	CASTPGGEAGELFF	few	TRBV27	TRBD2	TRBJ2-2
TGTGCCAGCAGTCAGAGTCTCAACACTGAAGCTTTCTTT	CASSQSLNTEAFF	many	TRBV6-6	-	TRBJ1-1
TGTGCCAGCAGCTTAGGTCTAACGGACAGGGCTATTGGCTACACCTTC	CASSLGLTDRAIGYTF	many	TRBV13	TRBD1	TRBJ1-2
TGCGCCAGCAGCTTGCTATGGGGCAGTAATGAAGCTTTCTTT	CASSLLWGSNEAFF	many	TRBV5-1	-	TRBJ1-1
TGTGCCAGCAGGCTTGGGGCTAGCGGGGGCCCACAGCAGTACTTC	CASRLGASGGPQQYF	many	TRBV6-2/TRBV6-3	TRBD2	TRBJ2-7
TGTGCCAGTAGTATCTTTGCGGGGGCAAACACCGGGGAGCTGTTTTTT	CASSIFAGANTGELFF	many	TRBV19	-	TRBJ2-2
TGTGCCAGCAGCGTAGGTAGCTCTGGAAACACCATATATTTT	CASSVGSSGNTIYF	many	TRBV2	-	TRBJ1-3
TGTGCCTCCAGGTCACAGGGTCGCACTGAAGCTTTCTTT	CASRSQGRTEAFF	many	TRBV6-1	-	TRBJ1-1
TGCGCCAGCAGAGGGTGGGACAGCAGCTCCTACGAGCAGTACTTC	CASRGWDSSSYEQYF	many	TRBV10-2	TRBD1	TRBJ2-7